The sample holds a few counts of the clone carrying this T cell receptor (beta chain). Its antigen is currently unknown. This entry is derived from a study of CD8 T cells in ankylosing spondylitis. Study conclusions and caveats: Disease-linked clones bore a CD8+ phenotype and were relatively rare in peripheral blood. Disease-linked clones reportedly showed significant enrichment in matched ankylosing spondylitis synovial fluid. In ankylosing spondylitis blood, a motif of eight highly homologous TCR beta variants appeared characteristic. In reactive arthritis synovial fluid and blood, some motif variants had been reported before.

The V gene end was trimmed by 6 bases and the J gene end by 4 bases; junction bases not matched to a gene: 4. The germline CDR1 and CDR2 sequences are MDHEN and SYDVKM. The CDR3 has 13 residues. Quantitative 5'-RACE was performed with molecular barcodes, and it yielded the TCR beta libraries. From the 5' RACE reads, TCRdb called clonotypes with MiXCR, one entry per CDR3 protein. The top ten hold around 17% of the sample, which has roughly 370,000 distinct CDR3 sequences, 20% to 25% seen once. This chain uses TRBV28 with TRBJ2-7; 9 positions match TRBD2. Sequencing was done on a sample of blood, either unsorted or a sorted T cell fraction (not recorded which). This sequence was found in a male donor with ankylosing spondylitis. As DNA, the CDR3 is TGTGCCAGCAGGGGGACTAGCATTTACGAGCAGTACTTC. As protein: CASRGTSIYEQYF.